This record looks at one T cell receptor beta chain sequence and its context. Its antigen is currently unknown. A universal primer site was added by template switching, and unique molecular identifiers were carried by the cDNA. TCRdb fed the 5' RACE reads into MiXCR, producing one record per CDR3 protein. The sample lists hundreds of thousands of distinct CDR3 sequences, approximately 6.1% occurring once. This specimen comes from a study of identical twins. Overall study results and limits: Compared with unrelated sharing, twin-shared out-of-frame alpha sequences had more low-probability sequences.

V lost 4 bases and J 2 bases, leaving 16 bases between the germline ends. The CDR3 runs 16 residues. The germline V gene has CDR1 SGHRS and CDR2 YFSETQ. The sequencing input was naive T cells sorted from blood. This sequence originates from a man in his late teens or twenties in good health. The chain is built from TRBV5-1 and TRBJ2-1; maybe TRBD2 (5 bases). The CDR3 DNA reads as TGCGCCAGCAGCGGGCTAAGCGGAGCAACCTACAATGAGCAGTTCTTC. Translation gives CASSGLSGATYNEQFF. The complete variable domain, with remaining parts taken from reference TRBV5-1 and TRBJ2-1, reads KAGVTQTPRYLIKTRGQQVTLSCSPISGHRSVSWYQQTPGQGLQFLFEYFSETQRNKGNFPGRFSGRQFSNSRSEMNVSTLELGDSALYLCASSGLSGATYNEQFFGPGTRLTVL.